This T cell receptor (beta chain) was recovered during a study of blood T cell repertoires in COVID-19. Losses at the gene ends were 4 bases for V and 5 bases for J; bases not matched to a gene: 9. This CDR3 has 15 amino acids. Germline CDR1 is SEHNR and CDR2 is FQNEAQ (reference sequence). Assay used: immunoSEQ multiplex PCR; TCRdb lists only in-frame clones, some missing. There are some 180,000 clones in the sample; approximately 85% occur only once, and roughly 6.2% lies in the top ten. Participants' reported clinical history set cohort assignment. Two negative PCRs, clearance, or symptom resolution were required of recovered Cohort 3 donors.

This sequence originates from a man aged 35-49 years who had recovered from COVID-19. This sequence joins TRBV7-9 and TRBJ2-7, with 9 bases aligning to TRBD2. Sequenced input: PBMCs or T cells enriched from blood (not recorded which). Here the CDR3 DNA reads TGTGCCAGCAGCTCAAAGGGGGCGGGAGGGGACGAGCAGTACTTC. This codes for CASSSKGAGGDEQYF.